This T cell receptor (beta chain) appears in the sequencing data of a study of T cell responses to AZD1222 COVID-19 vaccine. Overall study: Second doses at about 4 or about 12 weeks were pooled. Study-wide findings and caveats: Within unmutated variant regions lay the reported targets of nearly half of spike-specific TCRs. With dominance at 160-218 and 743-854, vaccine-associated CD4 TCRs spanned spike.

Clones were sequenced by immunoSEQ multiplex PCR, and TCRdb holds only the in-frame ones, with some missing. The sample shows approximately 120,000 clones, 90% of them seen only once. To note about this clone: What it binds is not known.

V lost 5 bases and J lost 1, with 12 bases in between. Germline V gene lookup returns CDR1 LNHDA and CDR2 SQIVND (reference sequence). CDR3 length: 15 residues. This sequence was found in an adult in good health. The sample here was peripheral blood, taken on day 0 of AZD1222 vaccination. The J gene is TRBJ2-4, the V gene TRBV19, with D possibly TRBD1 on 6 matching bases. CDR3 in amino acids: CASSVSGAAKNIQYF. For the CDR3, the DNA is TGTGCCAGTAGTGTTTCAGGGGCCGCCAAAAACATTCAGTACTTC.